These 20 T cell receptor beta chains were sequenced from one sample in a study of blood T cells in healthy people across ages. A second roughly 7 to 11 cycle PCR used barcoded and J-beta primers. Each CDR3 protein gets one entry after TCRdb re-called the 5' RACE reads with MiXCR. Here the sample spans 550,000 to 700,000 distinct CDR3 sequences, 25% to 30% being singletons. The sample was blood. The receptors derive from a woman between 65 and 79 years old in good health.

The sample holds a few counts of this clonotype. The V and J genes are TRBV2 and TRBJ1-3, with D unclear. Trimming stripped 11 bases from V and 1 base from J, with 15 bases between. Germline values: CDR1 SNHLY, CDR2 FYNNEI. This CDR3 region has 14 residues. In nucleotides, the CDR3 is TGTGCCTCCCAACTTTGGGGATCTGGAAACACCATATATTTT. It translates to CASQLWGSGNTIYF. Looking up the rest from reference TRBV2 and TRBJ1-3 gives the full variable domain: EPEVTQTPSHQVTQMGQEVILRCVPISNHLYFYWYRQILGQKVEFLVSFYNNEISEKSEIFDDQFSVERPDGSNFTLKIRSTKLEDSAMYFCASQLWGSGNTIYFGEGSWLTVV.

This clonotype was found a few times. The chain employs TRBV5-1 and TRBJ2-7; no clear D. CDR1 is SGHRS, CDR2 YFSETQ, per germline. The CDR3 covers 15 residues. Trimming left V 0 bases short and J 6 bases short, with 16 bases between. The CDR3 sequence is CASSLGLPGTIEQYF. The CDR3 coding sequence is TGCGCCAGCAGCTTGGGGCTCCCGGGTACCATCGAGCAGTACTTC. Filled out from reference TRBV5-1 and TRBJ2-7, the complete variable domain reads KAGVTQTPRYLIKTRGQQVTLSCSPISGHRSVSWYQQTPGQGLQFLFEYFSETQRNKGNFPGRFSGRQFSNSRSEMNVSTLELGDSALYLCASSLGLPGTIEQYFGPGTRLTVT.

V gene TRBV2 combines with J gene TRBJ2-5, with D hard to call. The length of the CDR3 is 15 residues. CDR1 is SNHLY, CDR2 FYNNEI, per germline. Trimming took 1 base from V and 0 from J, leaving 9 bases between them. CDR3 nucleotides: TGTGCCAGCAGTGAAGTAGGCGGATACCAAGAGACCCAGTACTTC. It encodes CASSEVGGYQETQYF.

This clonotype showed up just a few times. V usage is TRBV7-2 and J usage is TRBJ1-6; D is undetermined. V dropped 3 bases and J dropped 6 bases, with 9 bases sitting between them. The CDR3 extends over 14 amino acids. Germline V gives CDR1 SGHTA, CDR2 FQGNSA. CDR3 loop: CASSLGQINSPLHF. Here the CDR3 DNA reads TGTGCCAGCAGCTTGGGTCAAATTAATTCACCCCTCCACTTT.

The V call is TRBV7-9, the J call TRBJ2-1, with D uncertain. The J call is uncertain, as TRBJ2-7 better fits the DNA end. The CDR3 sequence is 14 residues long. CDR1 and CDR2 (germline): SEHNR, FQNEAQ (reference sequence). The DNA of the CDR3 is TGTGCCAGCAGCTTATCGATTGGGTCGAGGGAGCAGTACTTC. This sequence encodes CASSLSIGSREQYF.

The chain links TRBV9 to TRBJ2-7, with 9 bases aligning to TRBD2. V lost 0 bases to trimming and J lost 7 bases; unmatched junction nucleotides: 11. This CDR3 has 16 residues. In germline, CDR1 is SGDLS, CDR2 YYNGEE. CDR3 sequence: CASSVGSAGGPGEQYF. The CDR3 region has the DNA TGTGCCAGCAGCGTAGGGTCTGCGGGGGGGCCTGGTGAGCAGTACTTC.

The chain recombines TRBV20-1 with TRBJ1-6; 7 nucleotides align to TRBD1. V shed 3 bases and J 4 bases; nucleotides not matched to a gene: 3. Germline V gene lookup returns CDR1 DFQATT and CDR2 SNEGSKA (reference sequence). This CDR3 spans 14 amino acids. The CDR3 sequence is CSARAGQYNSPLHF. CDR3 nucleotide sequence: TGCAGTGCTAGGGCGGGACAGTATAATTCACCCCTCCACTTT.

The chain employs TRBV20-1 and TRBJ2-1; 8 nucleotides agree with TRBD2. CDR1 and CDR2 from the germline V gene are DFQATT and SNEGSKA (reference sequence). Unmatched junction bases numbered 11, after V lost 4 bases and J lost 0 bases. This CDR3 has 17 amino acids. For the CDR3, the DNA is TGCAGTGCTATGGGGAGCGGGGGCCAGAGCTCCTACAATGAGCAGTTCTTC. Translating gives CSAMGSGGQSSYNEQFF.

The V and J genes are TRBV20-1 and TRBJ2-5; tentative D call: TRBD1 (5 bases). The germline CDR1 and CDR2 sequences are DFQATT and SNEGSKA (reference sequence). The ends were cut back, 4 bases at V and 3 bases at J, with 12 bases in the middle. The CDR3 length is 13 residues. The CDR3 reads CSAKTEFKETQYF. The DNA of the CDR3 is TGCAGTGCTAAGACAGAATTTAAAGAGACCCAGTACTTC.

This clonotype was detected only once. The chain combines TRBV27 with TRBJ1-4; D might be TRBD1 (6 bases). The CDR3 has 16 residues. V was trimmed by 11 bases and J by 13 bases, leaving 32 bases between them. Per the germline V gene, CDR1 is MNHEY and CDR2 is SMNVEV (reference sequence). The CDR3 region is CAGNPTGGPGEPPLFF. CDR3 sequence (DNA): TGTGCCGGCAACCCAACCGGGGGCCCCGGGGAACCACCACTGTTTTTT.

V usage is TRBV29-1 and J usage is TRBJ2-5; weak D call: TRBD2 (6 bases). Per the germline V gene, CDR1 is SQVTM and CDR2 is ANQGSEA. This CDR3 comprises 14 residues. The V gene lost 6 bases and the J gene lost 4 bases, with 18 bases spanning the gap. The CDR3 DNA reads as TGCAGCGTGGAATCTAGGGCGGGGAGAGAGACCCAGTACTTC. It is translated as CSVESRAGRETQYF.

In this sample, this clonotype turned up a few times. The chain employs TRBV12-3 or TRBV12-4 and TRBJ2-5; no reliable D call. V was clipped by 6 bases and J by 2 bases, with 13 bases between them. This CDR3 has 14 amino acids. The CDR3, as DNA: TGTGCCAGCAGCTCAGAGAACAATCAAGAGACCCAGTACTTC. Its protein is CASSSENNQETQYF.

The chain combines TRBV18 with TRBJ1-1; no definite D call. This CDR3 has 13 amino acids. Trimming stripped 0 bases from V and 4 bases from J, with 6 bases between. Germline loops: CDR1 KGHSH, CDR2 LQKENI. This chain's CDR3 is CASSPPGSTEAFF. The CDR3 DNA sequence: TGTGCCAGCTCACCACCGGGGTCCACTGAAGCTTTCTTT. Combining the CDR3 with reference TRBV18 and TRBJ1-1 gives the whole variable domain NAGVMQNPRHLVRRRGQEARLRCSPMKGHSHVYWYRQLPEEGLKFMVYLQKENIIDESGMPKERFSAEFPKEGPSILRIQQVVRGDSAAYFCASSPPGSTEAFFGQGTRLTVV.

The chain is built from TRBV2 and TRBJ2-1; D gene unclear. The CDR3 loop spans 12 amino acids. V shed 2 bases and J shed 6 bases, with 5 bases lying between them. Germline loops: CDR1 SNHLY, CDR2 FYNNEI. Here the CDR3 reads CASSEYLNEQFF. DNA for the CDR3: TGTGCCAGCAGTGAATACCTCAATGAGCAGTTCTTC.

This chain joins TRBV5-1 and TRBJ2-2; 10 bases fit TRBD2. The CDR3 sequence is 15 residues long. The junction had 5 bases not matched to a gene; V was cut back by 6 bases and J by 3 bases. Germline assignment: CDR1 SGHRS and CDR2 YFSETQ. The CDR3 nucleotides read TGCGCCAGCACCACCGGGACTAGCGACACCGGGGAGCTGTTTTTT. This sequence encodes CASTTGTSDTGELFF.

CDR3: CASSQIQTGGNEKLFF. CDR3 DNA sequence: TGTGCCAGCAGCCAAATTCAAACAGGGGGAAATGAAAAACTGTTTTTT. This chain uses TRBV4-2 with TRBJ1-4; 8 bases agree with TRBD1. The CDR3 length is 16 residues. The V segment lost 2 bases and the J segment 5 bases; nucleotides outside the gene matches: 7. From germline, CDR1 is LGHNA and CDR2 YNFKEQ.

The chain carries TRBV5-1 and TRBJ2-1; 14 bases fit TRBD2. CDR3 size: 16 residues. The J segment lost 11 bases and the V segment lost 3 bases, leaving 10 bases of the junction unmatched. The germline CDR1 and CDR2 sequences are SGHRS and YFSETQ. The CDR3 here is CASSYGTSGGPMKQFF. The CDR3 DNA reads TGCGCCAGCAGCTACGGGACTAGCGGGGGACCAATGAAGCAGTTCTTC.

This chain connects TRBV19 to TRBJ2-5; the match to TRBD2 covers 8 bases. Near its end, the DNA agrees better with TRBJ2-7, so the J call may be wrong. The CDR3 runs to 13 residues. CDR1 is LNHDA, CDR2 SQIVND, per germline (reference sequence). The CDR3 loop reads CASNSIAGGEQYF. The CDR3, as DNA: TGTGCCAGTAATAGCATCGCGGGGGGCGAGCAGTACTTC.

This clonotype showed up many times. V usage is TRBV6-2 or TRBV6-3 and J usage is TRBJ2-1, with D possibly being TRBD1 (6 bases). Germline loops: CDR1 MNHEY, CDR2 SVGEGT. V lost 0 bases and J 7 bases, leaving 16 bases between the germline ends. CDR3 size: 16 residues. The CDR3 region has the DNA TGTGCCAGCAGTTACTCGGTTACGCTAAGGGGGAATGAGCAGTTCTTC. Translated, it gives CASSYSVTLRGNEQFF.

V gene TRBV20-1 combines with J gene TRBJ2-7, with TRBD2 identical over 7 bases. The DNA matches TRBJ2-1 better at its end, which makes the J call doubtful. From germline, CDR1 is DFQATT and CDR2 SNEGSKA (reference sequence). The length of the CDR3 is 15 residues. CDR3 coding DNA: TGCAGTGCTAGAGATTCGGGGGGAGTCTCCAATGAGCAGTTCTTC. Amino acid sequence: CSARDSGGVSNEQFF.